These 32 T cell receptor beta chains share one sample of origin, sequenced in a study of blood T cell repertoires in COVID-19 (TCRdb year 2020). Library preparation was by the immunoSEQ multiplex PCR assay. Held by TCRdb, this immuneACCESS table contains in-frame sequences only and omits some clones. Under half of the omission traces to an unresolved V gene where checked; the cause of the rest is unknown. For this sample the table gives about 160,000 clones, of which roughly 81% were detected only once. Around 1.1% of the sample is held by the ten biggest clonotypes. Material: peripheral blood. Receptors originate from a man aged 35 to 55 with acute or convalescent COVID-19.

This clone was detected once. The CDR3 bases are TGTGCCAGCTCACCCCGTGGGAGGATAAATGAAAAACTGTTTTTT. It translates to CASSPRGRINEKLFF. This chain uses TRBV18 with TRBJ1-4; D unresolved. The CDR3 length is 15 residues. V dropped 3 bases and J dropped 5 bases, with 13 bases sitting between them. CDR1 is KGHSH and CDR2 is LQKENI in the germline V gene. Using reference TRBV18 and TRBJ1-4 for the parts outside the CDR3, the full variable domain is NAGVMQNPRHLVRRRGQEARLRCSPMKGHSHVYWYRQLPEEGLKFMVYLQKENIIDESGMPKERFSAEFPKEGPSILRIQQVVRGDSAAYFCASSPRGRINEKLFFGSGTQLSVL.

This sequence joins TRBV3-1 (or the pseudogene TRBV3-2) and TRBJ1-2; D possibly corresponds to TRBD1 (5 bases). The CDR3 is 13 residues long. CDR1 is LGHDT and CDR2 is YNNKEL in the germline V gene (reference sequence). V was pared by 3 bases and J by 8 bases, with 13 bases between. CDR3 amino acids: CASSHQKGEGYTF. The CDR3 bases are TGTGCCAGCAGCCATCAAAAAGGGGAAGGCTACACCTTC.

CDR3 loop: CASSTTGGRASTDTQYF. The CDR3 DNA is TGTGCCAGCAGCACTACGGGGGGCAGGGCAAGCACAGATACGCAGTATTTT. The J gene is TRBJ2-3, the V gene TRBV5-6, with a weak D call TRBD2 (7 bases). CDR3 length: 17 residues. In germline, CDR1 is SGHDT, CDR2 YYEEEE. The V and J ends lost 4 bases and 0 bases respectively, with 18 bases between them. Based on the CDR3 plus reference TRBV5-6 and TRBJ2-3, the full variable domain is DAGVTQSPTHLIKTRGQQVTLRCSPKSGHDTVSWYQQALGQGPQFIFQYYEEEERQRGNFPDRFSGHQFPNYSSELNVNALLLGDSALYLCASSTTGGRASTDTQYFGPGTRLTVL.

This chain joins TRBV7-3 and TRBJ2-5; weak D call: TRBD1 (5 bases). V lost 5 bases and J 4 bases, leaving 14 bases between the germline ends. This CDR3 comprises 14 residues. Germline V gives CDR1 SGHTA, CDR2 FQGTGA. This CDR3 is CASSPQGRPETQYF. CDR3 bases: TGTGCCAGCAGCCCCCAGGGAAGGCCAGAGACCCAGTACTTC.

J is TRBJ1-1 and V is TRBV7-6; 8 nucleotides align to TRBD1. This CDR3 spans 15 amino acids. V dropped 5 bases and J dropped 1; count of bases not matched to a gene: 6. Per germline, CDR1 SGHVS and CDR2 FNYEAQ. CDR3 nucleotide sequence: TGTGCCAGCAGCCAGTCGGACAGGGCGAACACTGAAGCTTTCTTT. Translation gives CASSQSDRANTEAFF.

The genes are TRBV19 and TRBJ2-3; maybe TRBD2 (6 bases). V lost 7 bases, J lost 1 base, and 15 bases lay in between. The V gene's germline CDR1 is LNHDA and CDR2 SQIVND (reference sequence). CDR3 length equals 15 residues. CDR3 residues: CASTDFSGRTDTQYF. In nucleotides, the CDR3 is TGTGCCAGTACTGACTTTAGCGGTCGCACAGATACGCAGTATTTT.

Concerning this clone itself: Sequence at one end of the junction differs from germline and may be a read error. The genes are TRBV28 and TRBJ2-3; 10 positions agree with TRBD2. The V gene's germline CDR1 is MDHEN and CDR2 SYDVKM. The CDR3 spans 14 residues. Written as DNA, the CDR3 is TGTGCCAGCAGTTTTCGAAGCGGGGGGGATATGCAGTATTTT. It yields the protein CASSFRSGGDMQYF.

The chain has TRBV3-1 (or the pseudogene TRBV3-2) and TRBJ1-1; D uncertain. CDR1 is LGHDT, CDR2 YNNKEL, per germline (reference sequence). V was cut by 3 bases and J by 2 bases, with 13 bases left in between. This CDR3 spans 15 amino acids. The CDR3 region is CASSHSRAGNTEAFF. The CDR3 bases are TGTGCCAGCAGCCATTCAAGGGCGGGAAACACTGAAGCTTTCTTT.

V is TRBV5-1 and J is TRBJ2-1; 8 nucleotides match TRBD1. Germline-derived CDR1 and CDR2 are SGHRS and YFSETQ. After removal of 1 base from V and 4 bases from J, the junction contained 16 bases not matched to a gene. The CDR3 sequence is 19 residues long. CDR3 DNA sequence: TGCGCCAGCAGCTTGAATCAGGGGGCGGACGGGGCCGTATACAATGAGCAGTTCTTC. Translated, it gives CASSLNQGADGAVYNEQFF.

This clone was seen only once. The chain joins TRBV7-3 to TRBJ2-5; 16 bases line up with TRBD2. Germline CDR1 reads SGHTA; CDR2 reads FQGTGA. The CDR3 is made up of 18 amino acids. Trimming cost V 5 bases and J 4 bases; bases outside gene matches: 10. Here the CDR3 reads CASSPGTSGGAVGETQYF. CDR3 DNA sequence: TGTGCCAGCAGCCCTGGGACTAGCGGGGGGGCCGTTGGAGAGACCCAGTACTTC. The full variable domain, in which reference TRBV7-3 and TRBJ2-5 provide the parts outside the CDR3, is GAGVSQTPSNKVTEKGKYVELRCDPISGHTALYWYRQSLGQGPEFLIYFQGTGAADDSGLPNDRFFAVRPEGSVSTLKIQRTERGDSAVYLCASSPGTSGGAVGETQYFGPGTRLLVL.

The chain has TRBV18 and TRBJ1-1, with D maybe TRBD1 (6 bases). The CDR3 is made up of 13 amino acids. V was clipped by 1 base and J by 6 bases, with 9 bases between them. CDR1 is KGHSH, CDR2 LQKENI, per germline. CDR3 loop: CASSPRGGPEAFF. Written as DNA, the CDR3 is TGTGCCAGCTCACCACGGGGGGGCCCTGAAGCTTTCTTT.

The CDR3 spells CASSQSTGAGGYTF. Written as DNA, the CDR3 is TGTGCCAGCAGCCAATCCACAGGGGCGGGAGGCTACACCTTC. The chain couples TRBV16 to TRBJ1-2; 7 bases match TRBD1. Per germline, CDR1 KGHSY and CDR2 FQNENV. The V gene end was trimmed by 0 bases and the J gene end by 8 bases; junction bases not matched to a gene: 6. The CDR3 covers 14 residues.

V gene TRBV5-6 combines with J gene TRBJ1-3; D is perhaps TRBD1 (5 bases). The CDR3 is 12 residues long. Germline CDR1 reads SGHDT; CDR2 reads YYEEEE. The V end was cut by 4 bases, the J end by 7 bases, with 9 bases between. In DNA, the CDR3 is TGTGCCAGCAGCCTTTACAGGAACACCATATATTTT. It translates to CASSLYRNTIYF.

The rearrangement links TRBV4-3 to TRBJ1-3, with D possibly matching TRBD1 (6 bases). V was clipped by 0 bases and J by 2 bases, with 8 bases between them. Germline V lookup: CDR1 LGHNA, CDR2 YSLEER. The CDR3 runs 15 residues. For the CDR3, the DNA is TGCGCCAGCAGCCAAGAGACAGGAGCTGGAAACACCATATATTTT. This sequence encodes CASSQETGAGNTIYF.

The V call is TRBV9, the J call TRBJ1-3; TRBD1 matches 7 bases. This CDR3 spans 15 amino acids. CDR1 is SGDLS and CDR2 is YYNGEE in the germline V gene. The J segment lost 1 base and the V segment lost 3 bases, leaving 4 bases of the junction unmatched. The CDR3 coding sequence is TGTGCCAGCAGCGAAGAGGGGGCTTCTGGAAACACCATATATTTT. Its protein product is CASSEEGASGNTIYF.

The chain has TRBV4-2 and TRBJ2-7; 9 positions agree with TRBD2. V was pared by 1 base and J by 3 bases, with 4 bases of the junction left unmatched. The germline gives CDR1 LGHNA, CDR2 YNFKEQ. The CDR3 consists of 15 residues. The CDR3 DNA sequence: TGTGCCAGCAGCCAAGCCCTAGCGGGGAACTACGAGCAGTACTTC. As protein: CASSQALAGNYEQYF.

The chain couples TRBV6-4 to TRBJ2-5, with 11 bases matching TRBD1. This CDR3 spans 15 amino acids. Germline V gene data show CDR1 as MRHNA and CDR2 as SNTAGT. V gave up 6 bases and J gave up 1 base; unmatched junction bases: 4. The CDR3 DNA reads TGTGCCAGCAGCGCCGGGACAGGGGGCCAAGAGACCCAGTACTTC. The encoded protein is CASSAGTGGQETQYF.

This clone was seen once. CDR3 DNA: TGTGCCAGCTCCGCCGGGACAGGGGGTTTTGAAGCTTTCTTT. It encodes CASSAGTGGFEAFF. The J gene is TRBJ1-1, the V gene TRBV18; 11 bases line up with TRBD1. Unmatched junction bases numbered 7, after V lost 6 bases and J lost 7 bases. CDR1 is KGHSH, CDR2 LQKENI, per germline. This CDR3 has 14 amino acids.

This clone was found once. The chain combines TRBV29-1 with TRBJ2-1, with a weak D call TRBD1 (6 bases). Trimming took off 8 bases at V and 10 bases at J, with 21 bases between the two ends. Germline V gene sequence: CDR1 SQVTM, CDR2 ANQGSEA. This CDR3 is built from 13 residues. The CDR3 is CSFRDKALGEQFF. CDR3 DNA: TGCAGCTTCCGGGACAAGGCTCTGGGAGAGCAGTTCTTC.

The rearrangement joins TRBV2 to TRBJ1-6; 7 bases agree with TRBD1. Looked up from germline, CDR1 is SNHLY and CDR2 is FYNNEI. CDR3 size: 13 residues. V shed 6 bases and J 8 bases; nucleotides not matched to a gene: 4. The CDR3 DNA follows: TGTGCCAGCAGGCGAACAGGGGATTCACCCCTCCACTTT. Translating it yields CASRRTGDSPLHF.

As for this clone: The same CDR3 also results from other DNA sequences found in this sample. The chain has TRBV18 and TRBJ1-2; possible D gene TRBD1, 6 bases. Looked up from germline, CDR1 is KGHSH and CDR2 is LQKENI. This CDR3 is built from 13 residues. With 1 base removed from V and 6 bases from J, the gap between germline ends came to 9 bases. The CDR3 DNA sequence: TGTGCCAGCTCACCACGGGGGGGCGATGGCTACACCTTC. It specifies CASSPRGGDGYTF.

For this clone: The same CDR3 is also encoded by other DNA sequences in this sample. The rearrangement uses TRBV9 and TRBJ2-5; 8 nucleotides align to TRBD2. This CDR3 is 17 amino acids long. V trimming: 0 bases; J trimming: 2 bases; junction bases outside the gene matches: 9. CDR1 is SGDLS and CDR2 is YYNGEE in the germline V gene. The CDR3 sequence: CASSVGASGGIQETQYF. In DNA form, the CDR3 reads TGTGCCAGCAGCGTAGGGGCCAGCGGGGGTATACAAGAGACCCAGTACTTC.

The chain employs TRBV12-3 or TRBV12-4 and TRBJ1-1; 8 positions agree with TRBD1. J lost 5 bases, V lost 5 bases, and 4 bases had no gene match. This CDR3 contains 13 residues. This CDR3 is CASSPRTGTEAFF. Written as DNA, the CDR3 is TGTGCCAGCAGTCCCCGGACAGGGACTGAAGCTTTCTTT.

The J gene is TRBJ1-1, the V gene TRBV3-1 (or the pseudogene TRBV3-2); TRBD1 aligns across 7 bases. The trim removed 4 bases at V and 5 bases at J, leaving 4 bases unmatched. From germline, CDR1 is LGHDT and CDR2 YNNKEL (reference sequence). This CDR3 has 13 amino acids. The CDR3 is CASSPGGRTEAFF. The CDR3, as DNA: TGTGCCAGCAGCCCAGGGGGGCGGACTGAAGCTTTCTTT.

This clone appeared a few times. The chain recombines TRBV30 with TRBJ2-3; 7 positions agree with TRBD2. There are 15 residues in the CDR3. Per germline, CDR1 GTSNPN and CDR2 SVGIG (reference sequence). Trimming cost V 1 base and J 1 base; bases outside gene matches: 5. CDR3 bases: TGTGCCTGGAGTGCGTGGAGCGGGGGCACAGATACGCAGTATTTT. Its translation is CAWSAWSGGTDTQYF.

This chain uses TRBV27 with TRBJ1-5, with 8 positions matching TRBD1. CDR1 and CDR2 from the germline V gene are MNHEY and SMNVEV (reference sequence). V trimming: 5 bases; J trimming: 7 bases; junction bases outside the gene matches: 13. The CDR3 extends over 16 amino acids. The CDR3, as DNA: TGTGCCAGCAGTATCATAGACAGGGGTATCCCACAGCCCCAGCATTTT. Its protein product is CASSIIDRGIPQPQHF.

The CDR3 is CASSSTGGTGGYTF. CDR3 in DNA: TGTGCCAGCAGCTCTACAGGGGGGACTGGTGGCTACACCTTC. The chain links TRBV6-2 or TRBV6-3 to TRBJ1-2; TRBD1 agrees at 8 bases. Germline values: CDR1 MNHEY, CDR2 SVGEGT. Trimming removed 6 bases from V and 7 bases from J; junction bases left unmatched: 10. This CDR3 spans 14 amino acids.

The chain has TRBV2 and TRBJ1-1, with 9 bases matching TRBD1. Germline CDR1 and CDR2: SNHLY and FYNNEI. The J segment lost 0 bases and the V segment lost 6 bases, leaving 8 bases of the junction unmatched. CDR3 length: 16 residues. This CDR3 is CASRIQQGAMNTEAFF. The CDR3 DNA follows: TGTGCCAGCAGGATCCAACAGGGGGCCATGAACACTGAAGCTTTCTTT. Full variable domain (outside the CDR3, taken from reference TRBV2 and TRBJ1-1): EPEVTQTPSHQVTQMGQEVILRCVPISNHLYFYWYRQILGQKVEFLVSFYNNEISEKSEIFDDQFSVERPDGSNFTLKIRSTKLEDSAMYFCASRIQQGAMNTEAFFGQGTRLTVV.

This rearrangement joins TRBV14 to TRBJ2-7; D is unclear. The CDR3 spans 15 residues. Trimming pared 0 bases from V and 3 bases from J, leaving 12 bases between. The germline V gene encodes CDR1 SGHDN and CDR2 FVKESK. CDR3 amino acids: CASSQEVGRFYEQYF. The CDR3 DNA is TGTGCCAGCAGCCAAGAGGTTGGCAGGTTCTACGAGCAGTACTTC.

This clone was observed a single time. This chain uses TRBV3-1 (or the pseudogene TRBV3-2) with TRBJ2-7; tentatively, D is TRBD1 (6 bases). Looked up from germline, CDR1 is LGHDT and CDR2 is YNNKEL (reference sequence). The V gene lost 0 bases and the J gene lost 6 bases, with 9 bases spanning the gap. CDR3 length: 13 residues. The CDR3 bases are TGTGCCAGCAGCCAAGATAAGGGGGTCGAGCAGTACTTC. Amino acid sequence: CASSQDKGVEQYF.

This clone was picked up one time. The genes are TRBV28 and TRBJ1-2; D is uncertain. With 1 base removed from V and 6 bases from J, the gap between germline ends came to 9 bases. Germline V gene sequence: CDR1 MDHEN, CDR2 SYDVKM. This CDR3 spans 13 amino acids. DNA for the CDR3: TGTGCCAGCAGTTTATACACGGAGGATGGCTACACCTTC. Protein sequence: CASSLYTEDGYTF.

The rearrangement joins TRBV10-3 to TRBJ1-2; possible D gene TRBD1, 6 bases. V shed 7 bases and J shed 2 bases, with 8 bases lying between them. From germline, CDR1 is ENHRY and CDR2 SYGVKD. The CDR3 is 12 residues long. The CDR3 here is CAINRENYGYTF. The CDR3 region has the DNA TGTGCCATCAACAGGGAAAACTATGGCTACACCTTC.